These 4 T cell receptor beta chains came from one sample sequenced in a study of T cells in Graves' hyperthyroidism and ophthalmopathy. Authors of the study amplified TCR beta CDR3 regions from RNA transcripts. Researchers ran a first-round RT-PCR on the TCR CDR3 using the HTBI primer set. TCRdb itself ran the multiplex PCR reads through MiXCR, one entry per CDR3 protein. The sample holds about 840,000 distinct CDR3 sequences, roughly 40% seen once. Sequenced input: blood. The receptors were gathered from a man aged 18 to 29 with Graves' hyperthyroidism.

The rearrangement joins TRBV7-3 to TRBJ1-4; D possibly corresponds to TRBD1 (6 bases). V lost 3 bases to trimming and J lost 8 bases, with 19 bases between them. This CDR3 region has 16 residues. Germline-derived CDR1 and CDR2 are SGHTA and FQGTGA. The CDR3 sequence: CASSFVGGKLEEKLFF. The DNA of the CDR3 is TGTGCCAGCAGCTTCGTAGGGGGGAAATTGGAGGAAAAACTGTTTTTT.

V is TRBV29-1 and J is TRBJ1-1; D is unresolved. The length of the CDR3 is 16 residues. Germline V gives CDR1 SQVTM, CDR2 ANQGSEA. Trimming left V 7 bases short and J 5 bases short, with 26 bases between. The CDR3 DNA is TGCAGCGGGGCTTTGATTAAAGGGCCCGTGGGGACTGAAGCTTTCTTT. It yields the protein CSGALIKGPVGTEAFF.

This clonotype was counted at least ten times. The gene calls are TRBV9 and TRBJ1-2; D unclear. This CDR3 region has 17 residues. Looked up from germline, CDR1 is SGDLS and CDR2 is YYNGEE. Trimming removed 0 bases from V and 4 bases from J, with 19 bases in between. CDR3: CASSVGERITDSYGYTF. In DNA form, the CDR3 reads TGTGCCAGCAGCGTAGGAGAGCGCATAACCGACTCCTATGGCTACACCTTC.

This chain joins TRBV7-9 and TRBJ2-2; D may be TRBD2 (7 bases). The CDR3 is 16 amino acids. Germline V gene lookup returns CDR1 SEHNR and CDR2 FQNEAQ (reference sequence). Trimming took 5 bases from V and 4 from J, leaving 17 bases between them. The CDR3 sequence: CASSPRGGRSTGELFF. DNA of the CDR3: TGTGCCAGCAGCCCAAGGGGGGGGCGTAGCACCGGGGAGCTGTTTTTT.